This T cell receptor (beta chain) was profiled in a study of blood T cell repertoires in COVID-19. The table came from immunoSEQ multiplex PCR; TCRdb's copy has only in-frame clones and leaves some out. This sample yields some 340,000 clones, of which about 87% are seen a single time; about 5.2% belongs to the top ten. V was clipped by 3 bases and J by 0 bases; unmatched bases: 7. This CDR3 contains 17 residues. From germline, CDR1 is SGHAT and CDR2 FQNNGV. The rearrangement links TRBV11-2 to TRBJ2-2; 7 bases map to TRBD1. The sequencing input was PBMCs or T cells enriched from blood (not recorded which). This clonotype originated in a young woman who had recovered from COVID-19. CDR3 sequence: CASSLGPGQPNTGELFF. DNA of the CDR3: TGTGCCAGCAGCTTGGGCCCGGGACAGCCGAACACCGGGGAGCTGTTTTTT.